A selection of T cell receptor beta chains follows, all from one sample in a study of cytomegalovirus exposure and HLA in healthy donors. Repertoires were generated with immunoSEQ multiplex PCR, while TCRdb's copy carries only in-frame clones and drops some. Counted here are 100,000 or so clones, less than 75% occurring once; the ten biggest clones make up under 13%. Sequencing was done on a sample of PBMCs. The receptors shown here come from a man aged 40-49 years in good health and CMV-seropositive. Both conserved end residues are part of each CDR3. A D gene is named only where the DNA matches it firmly. Clone size is not always given. Where it is, it says once, few, many or a class for expanded clones.

j_gene	abundance	d_gene	v_gene	CDR3aa	CDR3nt
TRBJ1-1	-	TRBD1	TRBV6-1	CASIYRGFTEAFF	TGTGCCAGTATCTACAGGGGGTTTACTGAAGCTTTCTTT
TRBJ2-1	-	-	TRBV9	CASSAFEGVNNEQFF	TGTGCCAGCAGCGCCTTCGAGGGAGTCAACAATGAGCAGTTCTTC
TRBJ2-5	-	-	TRBV6-1	CASGLYIGETQYF	TGTGCCAGCGGACTTTACATAGGAGAGACCCAGTACTTC
TRBJ2-5	once	-	TRBV5-4	CASSFIIFPSDMETQYF	TGTGCCAGCAGCTTCATAATCTTTCCTAGCGATATGGAGACCCAGTACTTC
TRBJ2-1	-	-	TRBV9	CASSVDPGITYNEQFF	TGTGCCAGCAGCGTAGATCCGGGAATCACCTACAATGAGCAGTTCTTC
TRBJ1-6	-	TRBD1	TRBV7-3	CASSLKGQGGSPLHF	TGTGCCAGCAGCTTAAAGGGACAGGGTGGTTCACCCCTCCACTTT
TRBJ2-7	-	-	TRBV7-9	CASSLRGGQHYEQYF	TGTGCCAGCAGCTTACGTGGGGGACAACACTACGAGCAGTACTTC
TRBJ2-5	-	TRBD2	TRBV9	CASSVGGLAAQETQYF	TGTGCCAGCAGCGTAGGGGGACTAGCTGCCCAAGAGACCCAGTACTTC
TRBJ1-1	-	-	TRBV27	CASSPKMNTEAFF	TGTGCCAGCAGTCCTAAAATGAACACTGAAGCTTTCTTT
TRBJ2-7	-	-	TRBV30	CAWKTSSYEQYF	TGTGCCTGGAAAACGAGCTCCTACGAGCAGTACTTC
TRBJ2-7	few	TRBD1	TRBV4-2	CASSPSTGGYEQYF	TGTGCCAGCAGCCCGTCGACAGGGGGGTACGAGCAGTACTTC
TRBJ2-1	few	TRBD2	TRBV4-2	CASSQDLAGGYNEQFF	TGTGCCAGCAGCCAAGATCTAGCGGGAGGGTACAATGAGCAGTTCTTC
TRBJ1-2	once	-	TRBV9	CASRDPGTANYGYTF	TGTGCCAGCCGAGACCCCGGGACTGCTAACTATGGCTACACCTTC
TRBJ2-7	once	-	TRBV30	CAWSVQLASYEQYF	TGTGCCTGGAGTGTACAGCTCGCTTCATACGAGCAGTACTTC
TRBJ1-2	-	TRBD1	TRBV28	CASSFPGTGALGYTF	TGTGCCAGCAGTTTCCCCGGGACAGGGGCCTTAGGCTACACCTTC
TRBJ2-3	few	-	TRBV30	CAWNPTSVFGTDTQYF	TGTGCCTGGAATCCGACGAGCGTCTTTGGCACAGATACGCAGTATTTT
TRBJ1-5	few	-	TRBV7-2	CASSLGGQDNQPQHF	TGTGCCAGCAGCTTAGGGGGACAAGACAATCAGCCCCAGCATTTT
TRBJ2-2	-	-	TRBV4-1	CASSQVGFLNTGELFF	TGCGCCAGCAGCCAAGTGGGCTTTTTGAACACCGGGGAGCTGTTTTTT
TRBJ1-1	-	TRBD1	TRBV12-5	CASGFTGATEAFF	TGTGCTAGTGGCTTCACAGGGGCCACTGAAGCTTTCTTT
TRBJ1-1	-	-	TRBV30	CAWTGGARTEAFF	TGTGCCTGGACGGGGGGCGCAAGGACTGAAGCTTTCTTT
TRBJ1-1	-	TRBD1	TRBV5-1	CASSLYPGQGSNTEAFF	TGCGCCAGCAGCTTGTACCCGGGACAGGGATCGAACACTGAAGCTTTCTTT
TRBJ2-3	-	TRBD2	TRBV25-1	CASTQGSGSTDTQYF	TGTGCCAGCACCCAAGGTAGCGGGAGCACAGATACGCAGTATTTT
TRBJ1-1	-	-	TRBV11-2	CASSKGHRLEAFF	TGTGCCAGCAGCAAGGGACACCGACTTGAAGCTTTCTTT
TRBJ2-5	-	TRBD2	TRBV11-2	CASTVLPGLPRETQYF	TGTGCCAGCACCGTCCTCCCGGGACTACCACGAGAGACCCAGTACTTC
TRBJ1-3	-	-	TRBV18	CASSPMSGQGSGNTIYF	TGTGCCAGCTCACCAATGTCCGGACAAGGCTCTGGAAACACCATATATTTT
TRBJ2-3	many	TRBD2	TRBV6-4	CASSEGAGERDTQYF	TGTGCCAGCAGTGAGGGAGCGGGAGAGAGGGATACGCAGTATTTT
TRBJ2-1	-	-	TRBV14	CASSQLAISRNEQFF	TGTGCCAGCAGCCAGTTAGCTATTAGTAGGAATGAGCAGTTCTTC
TRBJ2-1	few	-	TRBV19	CATGEHGNSYNEQFF	TGTGCCACAGGGGAGCACGGTAACTCCTACAATGAGCAGTTCTTC
TRBJ2-1	few	TRBD2	TRBV9	CASRSLAGGDNEQFF	TGTGCCAGCAGAAGCTTAGCGGGAGGGGACAATGAGCAGTTCTTC
TRBJ2-2	-	TRBD2	TRBV5-1	CASSLVLRMGKRELAGELFF	TGCGCCAGCAGCTTAGTTCTGCGGATGGGCAAGCGGGAGCTCGCCGGGGAGCTGTTTTTT
TRBJ2-5	-	TRBD1	TRBV19	CASRTRTGGETQYF	TGTGCCAGTAGAACTCGGACAGGGGGAGAGACCCAGTACTTC
TRBJ2-5	-	TRBD1	TRBV7-2	CASSSTQGSWETQYF	TGTGCCAGCAGCTCCACACAGGGGTCTTGGGAGACCCAGTACTTC
TRBJ2-3	few	TRBD1	TRBV28	CASSFHRGRSSTDTQYF	TGTGCCAGCAGTTTCCACAGGGGGCGCAGTAGCACAGATACGCAGTATTTT
TRBJ1-2	-	TRBD1	TRBV27	CASSFLRDRIYGYTF	TGTGCCAGCAGTTTCTTGAGGGACAGGATATATGGCTACACCTTC
TRBJ2-1	-	TRBD1	TRBV6-4	CASSDGTGGNEQFF	TGTGCCAGCAGTGACGGGACAGGGGGCAATGAGCAGTTCTTC
TRBJ2-5	-	-	TRBV20-1	CSVERGETQYF	TGCAGTGTCGAGCGCGGGGAGACCCAGTACTTC
TRBJ1-3	-	-	TRBV7-2	CASSYRASSSGNTIYF	TGTGCCAGCTCTTACAGGGCATCCTCCTCTGGAAACACCATATATTTT
TRBJ2-3	-	-	TRBV27	CASSLERGPDTQYF	TGTGCCAGCAGTTTAGAGAGAGGCCCAGATACGCAGTATTTT